This TCR beta chain was captured by sequencing in a study of blood T cell repertoires in COVID-19. As for the study in general: Material from acute and convalescent COVID-19 was sourced from the United States, Italy and Spain. PBMCs, B-cell-depleted T cells, or T cells were the source of the cDNA or gDNA that made up the material.

Trimming at V came to 10 bases and at J to 2 bases, leaving 15 bases not matched to a gene. The V gene's germline CDR1 is ENHRY and CDR2 SYGVKD. CDR3 length: 16 amino acids. The authors' processing: Quantification of nucleated cells was approximated via reference gene primer amplification. TCRdb's table, derived via immunoSEQ multiplex PCR, lists solely in-frame clones and lacks some. Clone size and V and J calls were adopted from that table, with D and trimming inferred from the DNA. Among 110,000 or so clones, 85% to 90% were seen once, and the ten largest hold approximately 2.3%. The sequencing input was peripheral blood. This TCR was sampled from a woman in her forties or fifties with acute or convalescent COVID-19. This chain connects TRBV10-3 to TRBJ2-5; 8 nucleotides align to TRBD1. DNA of the CDR3: TGTGCCACCCGACAGGGGAGTAAAAAGGGACAAGAGACCCAGTACTTC. It encodes CATRQGSKKGQETQYF.